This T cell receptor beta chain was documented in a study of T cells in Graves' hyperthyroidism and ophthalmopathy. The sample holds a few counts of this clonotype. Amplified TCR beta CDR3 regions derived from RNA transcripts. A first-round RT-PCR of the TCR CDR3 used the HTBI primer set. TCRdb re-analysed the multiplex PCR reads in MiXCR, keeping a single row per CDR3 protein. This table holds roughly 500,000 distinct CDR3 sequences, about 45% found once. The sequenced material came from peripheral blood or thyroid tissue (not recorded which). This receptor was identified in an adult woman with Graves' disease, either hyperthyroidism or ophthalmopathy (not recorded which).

CDR3 DNA sequence: TGTGCCAGCAGCTTGAGGGATCGTCCAAGGGGCTACACCTTC. It specifies CASSLRDRPRGYTF. This chain uses TRBV5-6 with TRBJ1-2, with unresolved D. With 1 base removed from V and 8 bases from J, the gap between germline ends came to 15 bases. CDR1 SGHDT and CDR2 YYEEEE come from the germline V gene. The CDR3 loop spans 14 amino acids.